This entry lists 6 T cell receptor beta chains sequenced from one sample in a study of immune evolution from preneoplasia to lung adenocarcinoma. Produced via immunoSEQ multiplex PCR; TCRdb's table is partial and in-frame only. Among some 7,500 clones listed, 70% to 85% were seen once. Sequencing input: FFPE minimally invasive lung adenocarcinoma tissue. The receptors shown here come from an elderly person with lung adenocarcinoma.

The rearrangement links TRBV11-2 to TRBJ2-7, with D perhaps being TRBD1 or TRBD2 (5 bases each). CDR3 length: 13 amino acids. Per the germline V gene, CDR1 is SGHAT and CDR2 is FQNNGV. V was clipped by 4 bases and J by 4 bases, with 11 bases between them. The CDR3 DNA reads TGTGCCAGCAGCTCCGGGACCAAATACGAGCAGTACTTC. Translated: CASSSGTKYEQYF.

The table lists this clone with a few counts. The CDR3 DNA sequence: TGTGCCAGCAGCTTAGATCGGGTAGGGGAGCAGTACTTC. It encodes CASSLDRVGEQYF. The chain joins TRBV11-3 to TRBJ2-7; D is uncertain. The CDR3 runs 13 residues. Germline V lookup: CDR1 SGHNT, CDR2 YENEEA. Trimming shortened V by 0 bases and J by 7 bases, and 10 bases separated the two germline ends.

This clone qualifies as medium-sized. The genes are TRBV6-5 and TRBJ2-2, with 11 nucleotides matching TRBD2. Trimming at V came to 2 bases and at J to 7 bases, leaving 6 bases not matched to a gene. CDR1 and CDR2 from the germline V gene are MNHEY and SVGAGI. The CDR3 has 16 residues. CDR3 nucleotide sequence: TGTGCCAGCAGTTACACTAGCGGGAGAGGGATCGGGGAGCTGTTTTTT. Translated, it gives CASSYTSGRGIGELFF.

The CDR3 is CASSQGLGETQYF. CDR3 coding DNA: TGTGCCAGCAGTCAGGGATTGGGGGAGACCCAGTACTTC. The chain employs TRBV11-2 and TRBJ2-5, with a tentative D call TRBD1 (5 bases). CDR1 and CDR2 (germline): SGHAT, FQNNGV. The CDR3 totals 13 residues. Trimming removed 6 bases at V and 5 bases at J, with 13 bases between.

V gene TRBV2 combines with J gene TRBJ2-2; 8 bases align to TRBD1. Germline V gene sequence: CDR1 SNHLY, CDR2 FYNNEI. Trimming cost V 0 bases and J 5 bases; bases outside gene matches: 2. The CDR3 loop spans 15 amino acids. The CDR3 nucleotides are TGTGCCAGCAGTGAAGCGACAGGGGATACCGGGGAGCTGTTTTTT. Translation: CASSEATGDTGELFF.

The V gene is TRBV14, the J gene TRBJ2-5, with D unclear. V gave up 0 bases and J gave up 7 bases, with 0 bases separating them. This CDR3 is built from 10 residues. Germline CDR1 SGHDN, CDR2 FVKESK. The CDR3, as DNA: TGTGCCAGCAGCCAAGAGACCCAGTACTTC. Its protein is CASSQETQYF.